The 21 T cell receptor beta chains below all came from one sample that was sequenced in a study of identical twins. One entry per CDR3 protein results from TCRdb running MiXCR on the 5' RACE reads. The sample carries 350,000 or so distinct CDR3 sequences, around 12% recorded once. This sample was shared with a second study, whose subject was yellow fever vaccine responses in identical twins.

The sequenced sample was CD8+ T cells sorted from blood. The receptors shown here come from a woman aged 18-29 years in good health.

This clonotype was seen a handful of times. CDR3 sequence: CATSDWDPGQGEGGYTF. CDR3 sequence (DNA): TGTGCCACCAGTGATTGGGACCCGGGACAGGGAGAAGGTGGCTACACCTTC. The rearrangement uses TRBV24-1 and TRBJ1-2, with 9 nucleotides matching TRBD1. CDR1 and CDR2 from the germline V gene are KGHDR and SFDVKD. The CDR3 length is 17 residues. Unmatched junction bases numbered 13, after V lost 2 bases and J lost 7 bases.

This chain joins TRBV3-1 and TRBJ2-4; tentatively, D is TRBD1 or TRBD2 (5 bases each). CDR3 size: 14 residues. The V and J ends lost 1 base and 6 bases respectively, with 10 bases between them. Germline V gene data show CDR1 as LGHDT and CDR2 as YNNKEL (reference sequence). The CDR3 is CASSQGQGPNIQYF. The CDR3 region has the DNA TGTGCCAGCAGCCAAGGGCAGGGACCAAACATTCAGTACTTC.

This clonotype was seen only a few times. CDR3 region: CASSPAPSGGETQYF. CDR3 in DNA: TGTGCCAGCTCACCAGCCCCTAGCGGGGGCGAGACCCAGTACTTC. The chain is built from TRBV18 and TRBJ2-5; 10 bases line up with TRBD2. The CDR3 runs to 15 residues. The germline V gene encodes CDR1 KGHSH and CDR2 LQKENI. The J segment lost 5 bases and the V segment lost 2 bases, leaving 5 bases of the junction unmatched.

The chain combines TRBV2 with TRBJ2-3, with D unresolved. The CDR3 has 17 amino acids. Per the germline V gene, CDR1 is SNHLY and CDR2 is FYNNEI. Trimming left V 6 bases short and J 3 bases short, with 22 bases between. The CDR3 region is CASSAPQDLSSTDTQYF. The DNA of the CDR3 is TGTGCCAGCAGCGCCCCCCAGGACCTCTCCTCGACAGATACGCAGTATTTT. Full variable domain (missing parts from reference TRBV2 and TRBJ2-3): EPEVTQTPSHQVTQMGQEVILRCVPISNHLYFYWYRQILGQKVEFLVSFYNNEISEKSEIFDDQFSVERPDGSNFTLKIRSTKLEDSAMYFCASSAPQDLSSTDTQYFGPGTRLTVL.

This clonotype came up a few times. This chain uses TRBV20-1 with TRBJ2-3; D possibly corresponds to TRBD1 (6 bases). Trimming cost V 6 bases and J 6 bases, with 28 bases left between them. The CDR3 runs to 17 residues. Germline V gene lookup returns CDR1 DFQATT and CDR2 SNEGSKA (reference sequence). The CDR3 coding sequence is TGCAGTGCAACCGGGACAACAACCGGTAGTCATTTGGATACGCAGTATTTT. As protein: CSATGTTTGSHLDTQYF.

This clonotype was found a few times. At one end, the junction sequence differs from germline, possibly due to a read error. CDR3 nucleotides: TGCAGTGCTAGCGGGGGAGGGACTGAACCTTTCTTT. Protein: CSASGGGTEPFF. The rearrangement uses TRBV20-1 and TRBJ1-1; TRBD1 might be the D (5 bases). Germline V gene lookup returns CDR1 DFQATT and CDR2 SNEGSKA (reference sequence). The CDR3 loop spans 12 amino acids.

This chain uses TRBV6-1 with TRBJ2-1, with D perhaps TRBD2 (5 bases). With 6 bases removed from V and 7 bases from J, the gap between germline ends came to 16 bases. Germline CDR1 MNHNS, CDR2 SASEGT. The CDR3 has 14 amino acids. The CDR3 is CASSHGPAENEQFF. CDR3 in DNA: TGTGCCAGCAGCCACGGACCAGCGGAAAATGAGCAGTTCTTC.

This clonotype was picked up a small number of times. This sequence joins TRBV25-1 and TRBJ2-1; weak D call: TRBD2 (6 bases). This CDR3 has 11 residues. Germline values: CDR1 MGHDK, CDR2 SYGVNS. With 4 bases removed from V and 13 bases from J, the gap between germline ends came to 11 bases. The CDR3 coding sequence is TGTGCCAGCAGTGGTCCGGGGGATCAGTTCTTC. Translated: CASSGPGDQFF.

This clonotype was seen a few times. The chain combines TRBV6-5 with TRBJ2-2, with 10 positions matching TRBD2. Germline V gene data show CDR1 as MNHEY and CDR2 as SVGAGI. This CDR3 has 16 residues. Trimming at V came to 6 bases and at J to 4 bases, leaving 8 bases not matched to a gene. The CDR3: CASSLLWTSGTGELFF. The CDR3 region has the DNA TGTGCCAGCAGCTTACTCTGGACTAGCGGCACCGGGGAGCTGTTTTTT.

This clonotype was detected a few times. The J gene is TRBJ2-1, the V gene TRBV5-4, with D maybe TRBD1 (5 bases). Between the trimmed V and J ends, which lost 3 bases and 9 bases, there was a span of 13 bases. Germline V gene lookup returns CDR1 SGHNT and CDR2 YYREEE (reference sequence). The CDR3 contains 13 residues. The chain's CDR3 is CASSYQGRFEQFF. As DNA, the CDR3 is TGTGCCAGCAGCTATCAGGGTCGGTTTGAGCAGTTCTTC.

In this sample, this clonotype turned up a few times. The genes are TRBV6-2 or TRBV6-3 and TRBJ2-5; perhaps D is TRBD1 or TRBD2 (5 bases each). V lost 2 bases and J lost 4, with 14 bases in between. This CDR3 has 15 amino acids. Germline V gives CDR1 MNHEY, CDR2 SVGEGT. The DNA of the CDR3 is TGTGCCAGCAGTTACGACGGGGCCCCCCGAGAGACCCAGTACTTC. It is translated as CASSYDGAPRETQYF.

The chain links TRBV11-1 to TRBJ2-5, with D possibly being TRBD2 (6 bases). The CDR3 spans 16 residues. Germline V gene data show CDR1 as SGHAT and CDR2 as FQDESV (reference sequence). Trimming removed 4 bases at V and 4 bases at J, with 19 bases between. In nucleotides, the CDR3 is TGTGCCAGCAGCTCTAGGGACTCAACAAGGGGAGAGACCCAGTACTTC. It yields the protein CASSSRDSTRGETQYF.

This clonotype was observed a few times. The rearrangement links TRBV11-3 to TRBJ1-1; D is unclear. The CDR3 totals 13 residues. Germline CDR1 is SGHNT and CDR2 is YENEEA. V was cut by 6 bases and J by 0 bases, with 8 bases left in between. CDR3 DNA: TGTGCCAGCAGTGTTGGGTTGAACACTGAAGCTTTCTTT. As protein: CASSVGLNTEAFF.

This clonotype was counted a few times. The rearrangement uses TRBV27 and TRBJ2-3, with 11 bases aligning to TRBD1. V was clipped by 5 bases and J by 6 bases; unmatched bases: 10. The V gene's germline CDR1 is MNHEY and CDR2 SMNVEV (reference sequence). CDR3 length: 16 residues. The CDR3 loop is CASSGTGGLLMDTQYF. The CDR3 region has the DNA TGTGCCAGCAGTGGGACAGGGGGTCTCCTGATGGATACGCAGTATTTT.

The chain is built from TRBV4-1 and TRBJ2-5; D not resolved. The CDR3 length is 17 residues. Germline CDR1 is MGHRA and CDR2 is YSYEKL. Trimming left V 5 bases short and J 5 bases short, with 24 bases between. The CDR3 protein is CASSGPDTENEYETQYF. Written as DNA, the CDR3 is TGCGCCAGCAGCGGGCCGGATACGGAAAATGAGTATGAGACCCAGTACTTC.

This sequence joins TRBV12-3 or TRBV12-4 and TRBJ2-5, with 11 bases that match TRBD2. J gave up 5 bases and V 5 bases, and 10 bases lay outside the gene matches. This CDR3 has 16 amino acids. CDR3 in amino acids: CASSPRLAGSLETQYF. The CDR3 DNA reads TGTGCCAGCAGTCCCCGACTAGCGGGATCTCTTGAGACCCAGTACTTC.

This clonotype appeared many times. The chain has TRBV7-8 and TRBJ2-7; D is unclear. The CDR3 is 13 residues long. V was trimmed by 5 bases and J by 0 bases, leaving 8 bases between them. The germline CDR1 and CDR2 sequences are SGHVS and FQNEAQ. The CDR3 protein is CASSPPGSYEQYV. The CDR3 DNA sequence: TGTGCCAGCAGCCCACCGGGCTCCTACGAGCAGTACGTC.

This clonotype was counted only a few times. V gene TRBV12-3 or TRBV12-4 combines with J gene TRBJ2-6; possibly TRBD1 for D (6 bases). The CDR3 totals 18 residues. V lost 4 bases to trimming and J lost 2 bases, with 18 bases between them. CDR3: CASSSRQGFGPGANVLTF. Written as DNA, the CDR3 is TGTGCCAGCAGTTCCCGGCAGGGGTTCGGGCCTGGGGCCAACGTCCTGACTTTC.

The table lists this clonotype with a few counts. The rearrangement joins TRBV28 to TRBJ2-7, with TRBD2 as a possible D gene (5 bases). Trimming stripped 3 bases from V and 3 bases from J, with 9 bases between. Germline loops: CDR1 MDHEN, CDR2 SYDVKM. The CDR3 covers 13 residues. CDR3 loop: CASSFYGDYEQYV. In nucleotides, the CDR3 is TGTGCCAGCAGTTTCTACGGGGACTACGAGCAGTACGTC.

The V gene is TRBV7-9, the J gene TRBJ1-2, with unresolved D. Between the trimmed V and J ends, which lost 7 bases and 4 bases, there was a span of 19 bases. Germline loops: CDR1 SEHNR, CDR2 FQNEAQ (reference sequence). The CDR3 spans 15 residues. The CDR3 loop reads CASTTPGWEPYGYTF. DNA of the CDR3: TGTGCCAGCACCACCCCGGGCTGGGAGCCCTATGGCTACACCTTC.

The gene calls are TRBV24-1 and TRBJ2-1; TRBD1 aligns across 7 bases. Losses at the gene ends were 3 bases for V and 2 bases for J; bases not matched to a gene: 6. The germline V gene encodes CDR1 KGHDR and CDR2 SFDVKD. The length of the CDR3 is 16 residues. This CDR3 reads CATSDIRDSTYNEQFF. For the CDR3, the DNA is TGTGCCACCAGTGATATCCGGGACAGCACCTACAATGAGCAGTTCTTC.